The clone carrying this TCR beta chain has more than one count but fewer than ten. Antigen specificity is unknown. Together with a sample-barcoded 5' primer, a J-beta primer mix was included in a second PCR lasting about 6 to 11 cycles. TCRdb re-derived calls from the 5' RACE reads in MiXCR, one entry per CDR3 protein. The sample lists some 1.5 million distinct CDR3 sequences; 35% to 45% were seen once. The data belong to a study of blood T cells in healthy people across ages. In the study overall: Template switching captured about one barcoded beta molecule per two T cells.

The length of the CDR3 is 16 residues. Germline V lookup: CDR1 SQVTM, CDR2 ANQGSEA. V lost 7 bases and J lost 6, with 26 bases in between. Notes on the study in general: CMV status of donors was not determined, possibly confounding expanded clonotype changes.

This clonotype originated in a young woman in good health. V usage is TRBV29-1 and J usage is TRBJ2-3; no reliable D call. What was sequenced was blood. This CDR3 is CSADSLRPLPTDTQYF. The CDR3 bases are TGCAGCGCCGATTCCCTCCGGCCGCTCCCCACGGATACGCAGTATTTT.